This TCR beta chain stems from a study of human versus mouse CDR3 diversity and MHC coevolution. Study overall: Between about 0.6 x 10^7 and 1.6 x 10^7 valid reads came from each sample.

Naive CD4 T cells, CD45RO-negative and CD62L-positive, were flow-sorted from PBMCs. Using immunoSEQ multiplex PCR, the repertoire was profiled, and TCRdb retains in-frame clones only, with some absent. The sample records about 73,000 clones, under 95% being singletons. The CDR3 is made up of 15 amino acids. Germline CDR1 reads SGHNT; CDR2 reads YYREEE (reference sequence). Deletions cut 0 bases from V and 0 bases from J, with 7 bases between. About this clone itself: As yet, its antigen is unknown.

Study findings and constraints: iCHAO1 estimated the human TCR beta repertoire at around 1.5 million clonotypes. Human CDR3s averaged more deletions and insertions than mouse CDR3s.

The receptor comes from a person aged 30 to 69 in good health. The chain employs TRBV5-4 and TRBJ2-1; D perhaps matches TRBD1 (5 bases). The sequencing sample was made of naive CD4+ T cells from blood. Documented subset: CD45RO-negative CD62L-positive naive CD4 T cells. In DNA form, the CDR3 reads TGTGCCAGCAGCTTGGGACAGAGCTCCTACAATGAGCAGTTCTTC. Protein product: CASSLGQSSYNEQFF.